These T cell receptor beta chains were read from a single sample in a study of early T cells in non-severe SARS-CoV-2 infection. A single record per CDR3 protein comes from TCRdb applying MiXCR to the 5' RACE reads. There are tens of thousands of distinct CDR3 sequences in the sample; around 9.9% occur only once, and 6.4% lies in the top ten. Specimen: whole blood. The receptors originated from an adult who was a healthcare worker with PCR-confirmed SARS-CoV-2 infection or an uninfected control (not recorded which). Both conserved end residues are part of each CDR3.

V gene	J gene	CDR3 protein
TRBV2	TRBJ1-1	CASSDRGDFRAFF
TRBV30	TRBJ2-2	CAWRSQNTGELFF
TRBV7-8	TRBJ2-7	CASSLGNSGIKYEQYF
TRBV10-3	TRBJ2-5	CAISGKQGPNERGETQYF
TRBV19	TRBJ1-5	CASKQGRFQPQHF
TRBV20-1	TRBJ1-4	CSARRDKGNEKLFF
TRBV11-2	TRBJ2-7	CATGQGAGEQYF
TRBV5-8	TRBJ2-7	CASSLALASGGTYEQYF
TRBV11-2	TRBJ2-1	CASSPRAGGNNEQFF
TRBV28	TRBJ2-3	CASSLWSRTDTQYF
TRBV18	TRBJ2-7	CASTPGGPSSYEQYF
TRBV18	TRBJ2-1	CASPGPPGPPYNEQFF
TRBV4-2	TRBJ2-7	CASSQEGAGEPYEQYF
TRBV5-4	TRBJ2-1	CASSLVGGIVNEQFF
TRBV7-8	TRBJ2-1	CASSLSLAPEQFF
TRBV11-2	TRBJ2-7	CASSSGLADSYEQYF
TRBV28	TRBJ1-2	CASSLMQGASYGYTF
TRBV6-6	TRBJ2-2	CASSYSESTGELFF
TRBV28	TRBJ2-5	CASSSPKAGQETQYF
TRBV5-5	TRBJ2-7	CASSSSAAGPGEQYF
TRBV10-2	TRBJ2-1	CASSEGLAIYLDFF
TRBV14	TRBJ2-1	CASSQGEGAGEQFF
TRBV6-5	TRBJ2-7	CASSYVERSEQYF
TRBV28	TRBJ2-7	CASRNTGTGRGRQYF
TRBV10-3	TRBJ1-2	CATSVGTDYGYTF
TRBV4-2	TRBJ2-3	CASGTGTDTQYF
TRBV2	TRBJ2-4	CASNEQGFVKNIQYF
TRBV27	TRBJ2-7	CASSWAAGYEQYF
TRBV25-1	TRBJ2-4	CASSPGRNIQYF
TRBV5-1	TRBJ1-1	CASSSGGAPATEAFF
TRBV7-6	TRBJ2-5	CASSLVPGVDETQYF
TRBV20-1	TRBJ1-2	CSARGRTAYGYTF
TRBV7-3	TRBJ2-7	CASSLAGASDEQYF
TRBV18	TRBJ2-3	CASSPAGEGQDTQYF
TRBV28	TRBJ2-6	CASNPSGANVLTF
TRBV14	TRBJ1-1	CASSQAQQGSEAFF
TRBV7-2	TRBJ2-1	CASSLFLSGDEQFF
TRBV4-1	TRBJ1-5	CASSGRTGTGNQPQHF
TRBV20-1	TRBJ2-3	CSAQWDTQYF
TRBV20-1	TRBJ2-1	CSAKSGVTYNEQFF
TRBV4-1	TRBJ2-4	CASSQGLGDTNIQYF
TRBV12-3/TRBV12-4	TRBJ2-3	CASSWTGRITDTQYF
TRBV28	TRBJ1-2	CASTRGGNPLYGYTF
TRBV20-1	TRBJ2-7	CSASIPGLASYEQYF